This T cell receptor beta chain was observed in a study of cytomegalovirus exposure and HLA in healthy donors. Researchers ran the PCR with 60 Vbeta and 13 Jbeta primers. Sequencing was performed with immunoSEQ multiplex PCR; in TCRdb, only in-frame clones are kept and a portion is missing. The sample table includes fewer than 85,000 clones. Germline values: CDR1 SGHTA, CDR2 FQGTGA. V lost 3 bases and J 2 bases, leaving 10 bases between the germline ends. The CDR3 is 14 residues long. The gene calls are TRBV7-3 and TRBJ1-1; D uncertain. Sequencing was carried out using PBMCs. This TCR was recovered from a woman in her 40s in good health and CMV-seropositive. CDR3 in DNA: TGTGCCAGCAGCTTTTCCCCGGGAAACACTGAAGCTTTCTTT. This codes for CASSFSPGNTEAFF.